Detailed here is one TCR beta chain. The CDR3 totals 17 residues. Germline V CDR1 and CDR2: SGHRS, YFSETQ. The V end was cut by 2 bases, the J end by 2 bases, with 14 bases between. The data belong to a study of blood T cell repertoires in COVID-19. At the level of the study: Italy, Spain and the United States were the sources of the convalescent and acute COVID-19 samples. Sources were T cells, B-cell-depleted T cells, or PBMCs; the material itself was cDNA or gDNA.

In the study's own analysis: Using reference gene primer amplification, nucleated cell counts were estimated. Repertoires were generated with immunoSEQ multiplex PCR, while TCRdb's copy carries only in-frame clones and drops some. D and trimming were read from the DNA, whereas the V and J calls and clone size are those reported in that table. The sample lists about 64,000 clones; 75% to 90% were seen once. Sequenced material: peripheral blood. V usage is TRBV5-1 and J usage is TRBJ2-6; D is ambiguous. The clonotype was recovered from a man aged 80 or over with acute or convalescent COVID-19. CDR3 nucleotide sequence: TGCGCCAGCAGCTTTTACGGCAGGCTAACTGGGGCCAACGTCCTGACTTTC. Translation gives CASSFYGRLTGANVLTF.